The rows below give T cell receptor beta chains drawn from one sample of a study of T cell responses to AZD1222 COVID-19 vaccine. Only in-frame clones appear in the TCRdb table, and some are missing; sequencing was by immunoSEQ multiplex PCR. The data show 150,000 to 200,000 clones, with 85% to 95% seen just once and 3.5% to 4.5% held by the top ten. The sequencing here drew on peripheral blood, taken on day 0 of AZD1222 vaccination. These receptors were collected from an adult in good health. Each CDR3 is given with its conserved first and last residue. A D gene is named only where the DNA matches it firmly. Part of the rows lack a size; the others show once, few, many or a class for expanded clones.

DNA: TGCGCCAGCAGCGCGGGACTAGCGGGGTCCGAGCAGTTCTTC
CDR3: CASSAGLAGSEQFF
V: TRBV5-1
size: -
D: TRBD2
J: TRBJ2-1

DNA: TGTGCCAGCAGTTTATGGGGACAGGGGGCGATCCATCAGCCCCAGCATTTT
CDR3: CASSLWGQGAIHQPQHF
V: TRBV27
size: -
D: TRBD1
J: TRBJ1-5

DNA: TGCGCCAGCAGCTTGGCCCTGGCGGGGACCTACAATGAGCAGTTCTTC
CDR3: CASSLALAGTYNEQFF
V: TRBV5-1
size: -
D: -
J: TRBJ2-1

DNA: TGCGCCAGCAGCCGGCAACCAGGATCAAAAACCTACAATGAGCAGTTCTTC
CDR3: CASSRQPGSKTYNEQFF
V: TRBV4-1
size: few
D: -
J: TRBJ2-1

DNA: TGTGCCAGCAGCTTAATCCCAGGGGATGCTGGCTACACCTTC
CDR3: CASSLIPGDAGYTF
V: TRBV7-8
size: -
D: -
J: TRBJ1-2

DNA: TGTGCCAGCAGCAGCCAGGGATATGGAAACACCATATATTTT
CDR3: CASSSQGYGNTIYF
V: TRBV7-9
size: -
D: -
J: TRBJ1-3

DNA: TGTGCCAGTAGTATATGGCCTAAAGAGACCCAGTACTTC
CDR3: CASSIWPKETQYF
V: TRBV19
size: -
D: -
J: TRBJ2-5

DNA: TGCGCCAGCAGCTTTACCAGGGCCCGAAGGACTGAAGCTTTCTTT
CDR3: CASSFTRARRTEAFF
V: TRBV5-1
size: -
D: -
J: TRBJ1-1

DNA: TGTGCCAGCAGCTTGACAGGTTCGGGCTACACCTTC
CDR3: CASSLTGSGYTF
V: TRBV11-2
size: -
D: -
J: TRBJ1-2

DNA: TGTGCCAGCAGTTACCGCGCCCCGGGATGGACCACTGAAGCTTTCTTT
CDR3: CASSYRAPGWTTEAFF
V: TRBV6-5
size: -
D: -
J: TRBJ1-1

DNA: TGCGCCAGCAGTGAACCCTCTCGGAATGAGCAGTTCTTC
CDR3: CASSEPSRNEQFF
V: TRBV10-1
size: -
D: -
J: TRBJ2-1

DNA: TGTGCCAGCAGCTTAGACTTCTTTTTGAACACTGAAGCTTTCTTT
CDR3: CASSLDFFLNTEAFF
V: TRBV7-9
size: -
D: -
J: TRBJ1-1

DNA: TGTGCCAGCAGCCCCCCACTCCTTGCTGAAGCTTTCTTT
CDR3: CASSPPLLAEAFF
V: TRBV6-2/TRBV6-3
size: -
D: -
J: TRBJ1-1

DNA: TGTGCTAGTGGTTTGGAGGGGGCCCCCTACGAGCAGTACTTC
CDR3: CASGLEGAPYEQYF
V: TRBV12-5
size: -
D: TRBD1
J: TRBJ2-7

DNA: TGCGCCAGCAGCCAACACATAAACTCTGGAAACACCATATATTTT
CDR3: CASSQHINSGNTIYF
V: TRBV4-1
size: -
D: -
J: TRBJ1-3

DNA: TGTGCCAGCAGCTTGTTTACAGGGTTGAACACTGAAGCTTTCTTT
CDR3: CASSLFTGLNTEAFF
V: TRBV5-5
size: -
D: -
J: TRBJ1-1

DNA: TGTGCCAGCAGCTTAGGTAATTCGGGGGGCCCGCCCCAGCATTTT
CDR3: CASSLGNSGGPPQHF
V: TRBV7-2
size: -
D: -
J: TRBJ1-5

DNA: TGTGCCAGCAGCCCCGGACAGAACACTGAAGCTTTCTTT
CDR3: CASSPGQNTEAFF
V: TRBV2
size: -
D: -
J: TRBJ1-1

DNA: TGCGCCAGCAGCCAGGAGCTAGCGGCTAGCACAGATACGCAGTATTTT
CDR3: CASSQELAASTDTQYF
V: TRBV4-1
size: -
D: TRBD2
J: TRBJ2-3

DNA: TGTGCCAGCGGGGTTGGGGGGACATATAATTCACCCCTCCACTTT
CDR3: CASGVGGTYNSPLHF
V: TRBV6-5
size: -
D: -
J: TRBJ1-6

DNA: TGTGCCAGCAGCCAAGATAGGGGGGTTATGAACACTGAAGCTTTCTTT
CDR3: CASSQDRGVMNTEAFF
V: TRBV3-1/TRBV3-2
size: -
D: -
J: TRBJ1-1

DNA: TGCAGCGCCATGGAGGACTATGCCTACGAGCAGTACTTC
CDR3: CSAMEDYAYEQYF
V: TRBV29-1
size: -
D: -
J: TRBJ2-7

DNA: TGCGCCAGCAGCTTGGCCCTGATGGGGACAGGGACCTACGAGCAGTACTTC
CDR3: CASSLALMGTGTYEQYF
V: TRBV5-1
size: -
D: TRBD1
J: TRBJ2-7

DNA: TGTGCCAGCAGCTTGAGAGGGAGAAACACCGGGGAGCTGTTTTTT
CDR3: CASSLRGRNTGELFF
V: TRBV13
size: -
D: -
J: TRBJ2-2

DNA: TGTGCCAGCCAACAGGGTATATTTAGTCAGCCCCAGCATTTT
CDR3: CASQQGIFSQPQHF
V: TRBV6-5
size: few
D: -
J: TRBJ1-5

DNA: TGTGCCAGCAGCCAAGAAACGAGTGGGGGGGCCTACAATGAGCAGTTCTTC
CDR3: CASSQETSGGAYNEQFF
V: TRBV4-2
size: once
D: TRBD2
J: TRBJ2-1

DNA: TGTGCCAGTAGTATTCCGGGACAGGGGGGGGTGAAGGAAAAACTGTTTTTT
CDR3: CASSIPGQGGVKEKLFF
V: TRBV19
size: -
D: TRBD1
J: TRBJ1-4

DNA: TGTGCCAGCAGTTTCGGGACAGGCTCCTACGAGCAGTACTTC
CDR3: CASSFGTGSYEQYF
V: TRBV27
size: -
D: TRBD1
J: TRBJ2-7

DNA: TGTGCCAGCAGTGGAAGACTAGCCAAAAACATTCAGTACTTC
CDR3: CASSGRLAKNIQYF
V: TRBV27
size: -
D: -
J: TRBJ2-4

DNA: TGTGCCAGCAGCTTGCCCGGGTCGTCCGGGGAGCTGTTTTTT
CDR3: CASSLPGSSGELFF
V: TRBV5-4
size: -
D: -
J: TRBJ2-2

DNA: TGTGCCAGCAGCTTGAATAGACAGGGGGCTTACAGCAATCAGCCCCAGCATTTT
CDR3: CASSLNRQGAYSNQPQHF
V: TRBV5-6
size: -
D: TRBD1
J: TRBJ1-5

DNA: TGCGCCAGCAGCGGTGATGTCCGGATTAATGAAAAACTGTTTTTT
CDR3: CASSGDVRINEKLFF
V: TRBV5-1
size: -
D: -
J: TRBJ1-4

DNA: TGTGCCAGCAGCCAAAGCAACACTGAAGCTTTCTTT
CDR3: CASSQSNTEAFF
V: TRBV3-1/TRBV3-2
size: -
D: -
J: TRBJ1-1

DNA: TGTGCCAGCAGGCTTGTACTAGCGCCTACCTACGAGCAGTACTTC
CDR3: CASRLVLAPTYEQYF
V: TRBV5-5
size: -
D: TRBD2
J: TRBJ2-7

DNA: TGTGCCAGCAGCTGGACAAGGTGGGATGAAAAACTGTTTTTT
CDR3: CASSWTRWDEKLFF
V: TRBV11-1
size: -
D: -
J: TRBJ1-4

DNA: TGTGCCAGCAGCCCAGGGGCTGACGCTTTCTTT
CDR3: CASSPGADAFF
V: TRBV6-6
size: -
D: -
J: TRBJ1-1